This T cell receptor (beta chain) was sequenced in a study of T-cell reconstitution after alpha-beta-depleted transplantation in children. Trimming pared 1 base from V and 4 bases from J, leaving 11 bases between. The CDR3 extends over 14 amino acids. Germline CDR1 is DFQATT and CDR2 is SNEGSKA (reference sequence). Using unique molecular identifiers, the investigators prepared the TCRbeta library. In TCRdb, the PCR reads were re-called with MiXCR into one record per CDR3 protein. Among fewer than 400,000 distinct CDR3 sequences listed, about 20% were seen once. This clonotype was seen a few times. The gene calls are TRBV20-1 and TRBJ2-1, with D perhaps matching TRBD1 (7 bases). This material consisted of PBMCs from the stem cell graft donor, taken from the stem cell graft. The sequence was obtained from a human donor who donated a stem cell graft to a child with acute myeloid leukemia. CDR3 loop: CSARVQGGYNEQFF. The DNA for the CDR3 is TGCAGTGCTAGAGTCCAGGGGGGTTACAATGAGCAGTTCTTC.